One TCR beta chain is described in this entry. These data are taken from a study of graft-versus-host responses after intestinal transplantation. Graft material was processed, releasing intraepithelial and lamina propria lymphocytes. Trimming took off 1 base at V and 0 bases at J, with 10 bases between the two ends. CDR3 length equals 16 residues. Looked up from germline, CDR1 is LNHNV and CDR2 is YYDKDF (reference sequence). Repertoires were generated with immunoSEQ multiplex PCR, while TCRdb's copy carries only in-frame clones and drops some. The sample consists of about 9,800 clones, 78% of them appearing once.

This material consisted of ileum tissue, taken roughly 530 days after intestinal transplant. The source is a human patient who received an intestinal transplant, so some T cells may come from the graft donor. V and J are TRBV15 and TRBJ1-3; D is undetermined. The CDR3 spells CATSRGSGSSGNTIYF. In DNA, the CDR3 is TGTGCCACCAGCAGAGGCTCGGGGAGCTCTGGAAACACCATATATTTT. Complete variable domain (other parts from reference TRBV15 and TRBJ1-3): DAMVIQNPRYQVTQFGKPVTLSCSQTLNHNVMYWYQQKSSQAPKLLFHYYDKDFNNEADTPDNFQSRRPNTSFCFLDIRSPGLGDTAMYLCATSRGSGSSGNTIYFGEGSWLTVV.